These 32 T cell receptor beta chains share one sample of origin, sequenced in a study of cytomegalovirus exposure and HLA in healthy donors. 60 Vbeta and 13 Jbeta primers were used in PCR. The repertoire was sequenced with immunoSEQ multiplex PCR; TCRdb's copy has only in-frame clones and lacks some. The table has approximately 220,000 clones, approximately 83% seen once; the top ten hold roughly 0.75%. The sample was PBMCs. The origin of the receptors is a boy between 2 and 10 years old in good health and CMV-seronegative.

The rearrangement joins TRBV6-4 to TRBJ1-2, with TRBD1 identical over 10 bases. J lost 3 bases, V lost 2 bases, and 3 bases had no gene match. Germline V gene sequence: CDR1 MRHNA, CDR2 SNTAGT. The CDR3 contains 15 residues. Here the CDR3 reads CASSDPGTGDYGYTF. The CDR3 DNA reads TGTGCCAGCAGTGACCCCGGGACAGGGGACTATGGCTACACCTTC.

The CDR3 DNA reads as TGTGCCAGCAGCCGCCGGGACAGCTCCTACGAGCAGTACTTC. Amino acids: CASSRRDSSYEQYF. The chain has TRBV5-5 and TRBJ2-7, with TRBD1 identical over 7 bases. This CDR3 contains 14 residues. Per germline, CDR1 SGHKS and CDR2 YYEKEE (reference sequence). V dropped 4 bases and J dropped 0; count of bases not matched to a gene: 4.

The rearrangement joins TRBV2 to TRBJ1-2, with D maybe TRBD1 (6 bases). Trimming cost V 1 base and J 8 bases, with 20 bases left between them. The CDR3 consists of 16 residues. CDR1 and CDR2 from the germline V gene are SNHLY and FYNNEI. The CDR3 region is CASSEGVLRTAWGYTF. CDR3 nucleotides: TGTGCCAGCAGTGAAGGGGTCCTTCGGACAGCTTGGGGCTACACCTTC.

The genes are TRBV7-9 and TRBJ2-3; 8 positions match TRBD1. Trimming cost V 5 bases and J 2 bases; bases outside gene matches: 6. The CDR3 has 15 residues. Germline assignment: CDR1 SEHNR and CDR2 FQNEAQ (reference sequence). DNA for the CDR3: TGTGCCAGCAGCATGGGACAGGTAAACACAGATACGCAGTATTTT. Amino acid sequence: CASSMGQVNTDTQYF. The whole variable domain, filled in from reference TRBV7-9 and TRBJ2-3, reads DTGVSQNPRHKITKRGQNVTFRCDPISEHNRLYWYRQTLGQGPEFLTYFQNEAQLEKSRLLSDRFSAERPKGSFSTLEIQRTEQGDSAMYLCASSMGQVNTDTQYFGPGTRLTVL.

DNA of the CDR3: TGTGCCTGGAGTCCCTTGGGGGGGCGACTCTACAATGAGCAGTTCTTC. Protein sequence: CAWSPLGGRLYNEQFF. The rearrangement links TRBV30 to TRBJ2-1, with a tentative D call TRBD2 (7 bases). The V gene lost 2 bases and the J gene lost 3 bases, with 17 bases spanning the gap. The CDR3 has 16 residues. CDR1 GTSNPN and CDR2 SVGIG come from the germline V gene (reference sequence).

This clone was picked up a small number of times. The chain is built from TRBV4-2 and TRBJ1-4; TRBD1 aligns across 10 bases. The trim removed 4 bases at V and 9 bases at J, leaving 14 bases unmatched. CDR3 length: 17 amino acids. Germline CDR1 is LGHNA and CDR2 is YNFKEQ. CDR3 sequence: CASSLSLRQGAKKKLFF. CDR3 DNA sequence: TGTGCCAGCAGCCTATCGCTTCGACAGGGGGCGAAGAAAAAACTGTTTTTT.

This sequence joins TRBV6-1 and TRBJ1-5, with 10 bases aligning to TRBD1. V shed 6 bases, J shed 7 bases, and the junction held 6 bases outside the gene matches. Germline-derived CDR1 and CDR2 are MNHNS and SASEGT. The CDR3 runs 14 residues. CDR3 sequence (DNA): TGTGCCAGCAGAGGGGACAGGGGTGGACAGCCCCAGCATTTT. Translation gives CASRGDRGGQPQHF.

This chain uses TRBV19 with TRBJ1-2; 8 positions agree with TRBD1. This CDR3 region has 14 residues. The V gene end was trimmed by 1 base and the J gene end by 7 bases; junction bases not matched to a gene: 5. Germline V CDR1 and CDR2: LNHDA, SQIVND (reference sequence). The CDR3 DNA is TGTGCCAGTAGTATAGCCAGGGGGCATGGTGGCTACACCTTC. The encoded protein is CASSIARGHGGYTF.

Remarks on this clone: In the same sample, other DNA sequences code for this CDR3. This rearrangement joins TRBV19 to TRBJ2-1; TRBD2 matches at 10 bases. V shed 6 bases, J shed 0 bases, and the junction held 2 bases outside the gene matches. The germline V gene has CDR1 LNHDA and CDR2 SQIVND (reference sequence). The CDR3 is made up of 15 amino acids. The CDR3 coding sequence is TGTGCCAGTAGCCGGACTAGCGGCTCCTACAATGAGCAGTTCTTC. Translating gives CASSRTSGSYNEQFF.

The chain recombines TRBV29-1 with TRBJ2-1, with a tentative D call TRBD2 (5 bases). This CDR3 has 13 amino acids. The V end lost 0 bases, the J end lost 13 bases, and 16 bases lay between the germline ends. Per germline, CDR1 SQVTM and CDR2 ANQGSEA. The CDR3 bases are TGCAGCGTTGAAGATCAGGCGGGCCCCCCCCAGTTCTTC. This encodes CSVEDQAGPPQFF.

CDR3 coding DNA: TGTGCCAGCAGCGTAGGCCCCGGGGACGAGCAGTACTTC. Translation gives CASSVGPGDEQYF. The chain couples TRBV9 to TRBJ2-7; D is possibly TRBD2 (5 bases). The germline gives CDR1 SGDLS, CDR2 YYNGEE. Trimming pared 0 bases from V and 5 bases from J, leaving 9 bases between. This CDR3 has 13 residues. Complete variable domain (other parts from reference TRBV9 and TRBJ2-7): DSGVTQTPKHLITATGQRVTLRCSPRSGDLSVYWYQQSLDQGLQFLIQYYNGEERAKGNILERFSAQQFPDLHSELNLSSLELGDSALYFCASSVGPGDEQYFGPGTRLTVT.

This chain uses TRBV9 with TRBJ1-2; D might be TRBD1 (5 bases). The CDR3 totals 13 residues. CDR1 and CDR2 from the germline V gene are SGDLS and YYNGEE. V shed 0 bases and J shed 4 bases, with 7 bases lying between them. The CDR3 is CASSVAGLYGYTF. CDR3 nucleotides: TGTGCCAGCAGCGTAGCAGGGCTCTATGGCTACACCTTC.

The gene calls are TRBV10-3 and TRBJ1-2, with 10 bases lining up with TRBD1. The germline V gene has CDR1 ENHRY and CDR2 SYGVKD. V gave up 5 bases and J gave up 8 bases; unmatched junction bases: 11. The CDR3 consists of 15 residues. The CDR3 DNA reads as TGTGCCATCAGTTTAGCGGGACAGGGGATGGAGGGCTACACCTTC. Its translation: CAISLAGQGMEGYTF.

Comment on this clone: One end of the junction is discordant with germline, which a read error may explain. The rearrangement joins TRBV2 to TRBJ1-3; 7 positions match TRBD1. Looked up from germline, CDR1 is SNHLY and CDR2 is FYNNEI. This CDR3 contains 20 residues. CDR3 nucleotides: TGTGCCAGCAGGGAGGAACGGACACTTTCCAGGGGGTACTCTGGAAGCACCATATATTTT. Translated, it gives CASREERTLSRGYSGSTIYF. The whole variable domain, filled in from reference TRBV2 and TRBJ1-3, reads EPEVTQTPSHQVTQMGQEVILRCVPISNHLYFYWYRQILGQKVEFLVSFYNNEISEKSEIFDDQFSVERPDGSNFTLKIRSTKLEDSAMYFCASREERTLSRGYSGSTIYFGEGSWLTVV.

The rearrangement joins TRBV30 to TRBJ1-6; unclear D gene. The CDR3 extends over 13 amino acids. Between the trimmed V and J ends, which lost 4 bases and 6 bases, there was a span of 10 bases. The germline CDR1 and CDR2 sequences are GTSNPN and SVGIG (reference sequence). The CDR3 DNA reads as TGTGCCTGGACAGGAGGACTTAATTCACCCCTCCACTTT. Amino acids: CAWTGGLNSPLHF. Looking up the rest from reference TRBV30 and TRBJ1-6 gives the full variable domain: SQTIHQWPATLVQPVGSPLSLECTVEGTSNPNLYWYRQAAGRGLQLLFYSVGIGQISSEVPQNLSASRPQDRQFILSSKKLLLSDSGFYLCAWTGGLNSPLHFGNGTRLTVT.

This clone was counted a few times. J is TRBJ1-5 and V is TRBV2; D may be TRBD1 (6 bases). The V end was cut by 6 bases, the J end by 4 bases, with 10 bases between. Germline CDR1 is SNHLY and CDR2 is FYNNEI. There are 13 residues in the CDR3. The CDR3 loop is CASRAGVNQPQHF. DNA of the CDR3: TGTGCCAGCAGGGCAGGGGTGAATCAGCCCCAGCATTTT.

The V gene is TRBV30, the J gene TRBJ2-3; maybe TRBD2 (5 bases). Germline CDR1 GTSNPN, CDR2 SVGIG (reference sequence). The CDR3 has 14 amino acids. V was shortened by 0 bases and J by 3 bases, with 10 bases between the two germline ends. CDR3 amino acids: CAWSVASKTDTQYF. Written as DNA, the CDR3 is TGTGCCTGGAGTGTGGCTAGCAAGACAGATACGCAGTATTTT.

V is TRBV9 and J is TRBJ2-1; 13 bases line up with TRBD2. CDR3 length equals 17 residues. Germline loops: CDR1 SGDLS, CDR2 YYNGEE. Trimming took 0 bases from V and 9 from J; bases not matched to a gene: 9. The CDR3: CASSVERLAGGGGEQFF. CDR3 DNA: TGTGCCAGCAGCGTAGAAAGACTAGCGGGAGGAGGGGGTGAGCAGTTCTTC.

This chain uses TRBV9 with TRBJ1-4; tentative D call: TRBD1 (5 bases). Germline assignment: CDR1 SGDLS and CDR2 YYNGEE. The CDR3 is 15 amino acids. V gave up 3 bases and J gave up 7 bases, with 16 bases separating them. CDR3 sequence: CASSATTGGGEKLFF. The CDR3 DNA reads as TGTGCCAGCAGCGCTACCACAGGCGGTGGTGAAAAACTGTTTTTT.

This sequence joins TRBV7-9 and TRBJ2-5, with D perhaps matching TRBD2 (5 bases). With 0 bases removed from V and 3 bases from J, the gap between germline ends came to 11 bases. The germline V gene has CDR1 SEHNR and CDR2 FQNEAQ (reference sequence). The CDR3 covers 15 residues. CDR3 amino acids: CASSLANGEKETQYF. DNA of the CDR3: TGTGCCAGCAGCTTAGCGAACGGGGAAAAAGAGACCCAGTACTTC.

The chain joins TRBV7-9 to TRBJ2-7, with D perhaps matching TRBD1 (6 bases). Germline assignment: CDR1 SEHNR and CDR2 FQNEAQ (reference sequence). With 5 bases removed from V and 2 bases from J, the gap between germline ends came to 13 bases. The CDR3 is 14 amino acids. As DNA, the CDR3 is TGTGCCAGCAGCCCTAAGACAGGTACCTACGAGCAGTACTTC. Its protein is CASSPKTGTYEQYF.

Here the CDR3 DNA reads TGTGCCAGCAGTTTAATTGGCCCCGGCGGACTGTTTTTT. This encodes CASSLIGPGGLFF. The genes are TRBV27 and TRBJ1-4; no firm D call. V was clipped by 2 bases and J by 13 bases, with 14 bases between them. Looked up from germline, CDR1 is MNHEY and CDR2 is SMNVEV (reference sequence). The CDR3 has 13 residues.

J is TRBJ1-2 and V is TRBV27; the D gene is possibly TRBD1 (6 bases). V was cut by 3 bases and J by 0 bases, with 8 bases left in between. Germline V gene sequence: CDR1 MNHEY, CDR2 SMNVEV (reference sequence). The CDR3 length is 14 residues. The CDR3 sequence: CASSFGGANYGYTF. The DNA of the CDR3 is TGTGCCAGCAGTTTTGGGGGCGCTAACTATGGCTACACCTTC.

The chain couples TRBV29-1 to TRBJ2-2, with 7 bases aligning to TRBD2. The germline V gene encodes CDR1 SQVTM and CDR2 ANQGSEA. The CDR3 has 14 residues. The ends lost 3 bases at V and 4 bases at J; junction bases unmatched: 5. CDR3 coding DNA: TGCAGCGTTGATGCTGCTAGCGGCACCGGGGAGCTGTTTTTT. Translating it yields CSVDAASGTGELFF.

The chain is built from TRBV9 and TRBJ1-1; D remains unclear. The V end was cut by 4 bases, the J end by 0 bases, with 13 bases between. In germline, CDR1 is SGDLS, CDR2 YYNGEE. The CDR3 consists of 15 residues. CDR3 protein: CASSSLRSMNTEAFF. The CDR3, as DNA: TGTGCCAGCAGCTCACTAAGGAGCATGAACACTGAAGCTTTCTTT.

The rearrangement joins TRBV25-1 to TRBJ1-2, with 10 nucleotides matching TRBD1. The CDR3 sequence is 16 residues long. Trimming removed 2 bases from V and 2 bases from J; junction bases left unmatched: 5. CDR1 and CDR2 from the germline V gene are MGHDK and SYGVNS. This chain's CDR3 is CASSETGQGGNYGYTF. The CDR3 coding sequence is TGTGCCAGCAGTGAAACCGGACAGGGGGGGAACTATGGCTACACCTTC.

The chain uses TRBV4-1 and TRBJ2-3, with D tentatively TRBD1 (6 bases). The CDR3 covers 15 residues. Germline lookup yields CDR1 MGHRA and CDR2 YSYEKL. V was shortened by 4 bases and J by 3 bases, with 14 bases between the two germline ends. CDR3 sequence: CASSRRRGDTDTQYF. In DNA, the CDR3 is TGCGCCAGCAGCCGCCGCAGGGGAGATACAGATACGCAGTATTTT.

This chain uses TRBV7-8 with TRBJ2-2, with 7 bases fitting TRBD2. Germline V lookup: CDR1 SGHVS, CDR2 FQNEAQ. CDR3 size: 14 residues. V lost 7 bases to trimming and J lost 4 bases; unmatched junction nucleotides: 6. The CDR3 nucleotides are TGTGCCAGCAAAAATTGGGGGGGCACCGGGGAGCTGTTTTTT. The encoded protein is CASKNWGGTGELFF.

This sequence joins TRBV2 and TRBJ2-2; TRBD2 might be the D (6 bases). The CDR3 has 13 residues. Trimming pared 8 bases from V and 7 bases from J, leaving 14 bases between. Germline CDR1 and CDR2: SNHLY and FYNNEI. CDR3 loop: CASGGTSRGELFF. The CDR3 nucleotides are TGTGCCAGCGGGGGGACGTCCCGCGGGGAGCTGTTTTTT.

V is TRBV6-1 and J is TRBJ1-5; tentative D call: TRBD1 (5 bases). The CDR3 sequence is 13 residues long. With 7 bases removed from V and 9 bases from J, the gap between germline ends came to 16 bases. Germline V CDR1 and CDR2: MNHNS, SASEGT. The CDR3 bases are TGTGCCAGCACCTCCCGCGGGGGTCGGCCCCAGCATTTT. Encoded protein: CASTSRGGRPQHF.

As DNA, the CDR3 is TGTGCCAGCAGCCAAGATAGGGTAGCGGGAGCAGATACGCAGTATTTT. Translated, it gives CASSQDRVAGADTQYF. The chain uses TRBV14 and TRBJ2-3; 9 bases fit TRBD2. This CDR3 region has 16 residues. The V and J ends lost 0 bases and 4 bases, in that order; junction bases with no gene match: 5. The germline gives CDR1 SGHDN, CDR2 FVKESK.

V is TRBV20-1 and J is TRBJ2-1; no definite D call. V lost 5 bases, J lost 3 bases, and 2 bases lay in between. This CDR3 region has 10 residues. From germline, CDR1 is DFQATT and CDR2 SNEGSKA (reference sequence). The CDR3 DNA reads TGCAGTGCTTACTACAATGAGCAGTTCTTC. Translating gives CSAYYNEQFF.